One T cell receptor beta chain is described in this entry. Its antigen is unknown. The method was immunoSEQ multiplex PCR; TCRdb's version includes in-frame clones alone and lacks a portion of them. Of 150,000 to 200,000 clones detected, roughly 92% appear once; the ten largest clones hold approximately 4%. This entry belongs to a study of T cell responses to AZD1222 COVID-19 vaccine. Whole-study findings and limits: White British ancestry dominated among donors, who included more females, and clonal diversity was possibly underestimated.

CDR3 size: 17 residues. V gave up 2 bases and J gave up 1 base; unmatched junction bases: 10. Germline values: CDR1 SNHLY, CDR2 FYNNEI. The sequenced sample was peripheral blood, obtained 28 days after the second dose of the MenACWY control vaccine. This receptor was identified in an adult who received the MenACWY meningococcal vaccine as a control. The chain combines TRBV2 with TRBJ2-7; 8 positions agree with TRBD1. The CDR3 DNA sequence: TGTGCCAGCAGTGAAAGTATCCGGGACAGGTTATCCTACGAGCAGTACTTC. Translation gives CASSESIRDRLSYEQYF.